This T cell receptor (beta chain) appears in the sequencing data of a study of shared clonotypes between healthy human individuals. Per the germline V gene, CDR1 is LNHDA and CDR2 is SQIVND (reference sequence). The CDR3 has 15 residues. After removal of 4 bases from V and 6 bases from J, the junction contained 8 bases not matched to a gene. Assay: immunoSEQ multiplex PCR; the TCRdb copy retains only in-frame clones and omits some. The table has some 2 million clones, around 96% seen once. CD45RO-negative, CCR7-selected cells formed the naive CD8 fraction, which excluded terminally differentiated effector memory CD45RA+ cells.

The sample was naive CD8+ T cells sorted from blood. The chain is built from TRBV19 and TRBJ2-2; 7 bases agree with TRBD2. This TCR was sampled from a man aged 18 to 30 in good health. CDR3 sequence reads: CASSRGLVSPGELFF. CDR3 DNA sequence: TGTGCCAGTAGTAGAGGACTAGTGTCACCCGGGGAGCTGTTTTTT.